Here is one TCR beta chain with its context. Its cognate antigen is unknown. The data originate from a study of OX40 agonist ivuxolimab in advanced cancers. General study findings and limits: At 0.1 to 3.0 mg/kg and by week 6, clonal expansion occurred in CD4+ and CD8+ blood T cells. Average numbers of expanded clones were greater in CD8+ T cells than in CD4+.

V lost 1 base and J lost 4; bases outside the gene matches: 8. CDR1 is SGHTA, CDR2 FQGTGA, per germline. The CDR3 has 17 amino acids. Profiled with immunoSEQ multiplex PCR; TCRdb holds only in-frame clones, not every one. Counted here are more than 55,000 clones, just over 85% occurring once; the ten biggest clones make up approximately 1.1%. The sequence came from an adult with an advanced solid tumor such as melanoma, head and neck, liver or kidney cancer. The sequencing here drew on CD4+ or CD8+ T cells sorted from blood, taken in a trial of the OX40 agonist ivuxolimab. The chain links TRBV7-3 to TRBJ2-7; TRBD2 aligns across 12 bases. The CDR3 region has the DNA TGTGCCAGCAGCTTAAAAGCCAGGCTAGCGGGAGGGTACGAGCAGTACTTC. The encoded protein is CASSLKARLAGGYEQYF.